This TCR beta chain was found in a study of shared clonotypes between healthy human individuals. This CDR3 is 14 amino acids long. The germline V gene encodes CDR1 KGHSH and CDR2 LQKENI. V lost 4 bases, J lost 1 base, and 10 bases lay in between. In the authors' methods: Junction-only sequences without quality scores came from ImmunoSEQ, so filtering differed. TCRdb's copy holds only in-frame clones and misses some; the assay was immunoSEQ multiplex PCR. Clone size and V and J calls were adopted from that table, with D and trimming inferred from the DNA. The table lists around 480,000 clones, over 75% of them singletons. Genomic DNA came from about 92 million PBMCs in unsorted samples.

This clonotype originated in a woman aged 40-49 years in good health. Some clones in this sample may be carry-over from other donors' samples. The chain is built from TRBV18 and TRBJ2-5; maybe TRBD1 (5 bases). The sample comprised PBMCs. This CDR3 is CASSREGVQETQYF. In DNA, the CDR3 is TGTGCCAGCTCACGGGAAGGGGTCCAAGAGACCCAGTACTTC.